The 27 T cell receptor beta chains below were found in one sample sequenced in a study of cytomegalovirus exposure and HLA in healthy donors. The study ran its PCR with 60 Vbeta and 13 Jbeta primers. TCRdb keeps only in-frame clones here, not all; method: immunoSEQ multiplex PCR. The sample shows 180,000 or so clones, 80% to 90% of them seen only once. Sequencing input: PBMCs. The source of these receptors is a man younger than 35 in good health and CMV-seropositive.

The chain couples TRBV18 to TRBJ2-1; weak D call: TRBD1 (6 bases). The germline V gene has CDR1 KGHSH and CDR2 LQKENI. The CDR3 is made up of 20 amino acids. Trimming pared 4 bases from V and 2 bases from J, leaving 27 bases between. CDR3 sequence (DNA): TGTGCCAGCTCACGGGTCCAGGGGATCGGAATGACGGCCCCCTACAATGAGCAGTTCTTC. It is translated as CASSRVQGIGMTAPYNEQFF.

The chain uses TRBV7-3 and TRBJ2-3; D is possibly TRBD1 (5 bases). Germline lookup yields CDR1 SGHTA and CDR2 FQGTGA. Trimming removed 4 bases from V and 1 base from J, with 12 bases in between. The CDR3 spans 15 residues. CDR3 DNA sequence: TGTGCCAGCAGCTCAAATGGGGCTGGCACAGATACGCAGTATTTT. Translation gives CASSSNGAGTDTQYF. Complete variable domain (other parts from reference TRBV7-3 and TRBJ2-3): GAGVSQTPSNKVTEKGKYVELRCDPISGHTALYWYRQSLGQGPEFLIYFQGTGAADDSGLPNDRFFAVRPEGSVSTLKIQRTERGDSAVYLCASSSNGAGTDTQYFGPGTRLTVL.

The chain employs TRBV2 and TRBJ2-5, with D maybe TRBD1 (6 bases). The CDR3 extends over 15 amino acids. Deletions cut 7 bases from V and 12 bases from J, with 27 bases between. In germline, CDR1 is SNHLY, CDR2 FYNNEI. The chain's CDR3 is CASNLLSRTASLEYF. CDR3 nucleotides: TGTGCCAGCAACCTCCTCTCTCGGACAGCATCATTGGAGTACTTC.

The CDR3 bases are TGTGCCAGCAGTTACTCGCAGGCCCCGTGGTCCGGCTACACCTTC. This codes for CASSYSQAPWSGYTF. The chain employs TRBV6-5 and TRBJ1-2, with unresolved D. The CDR3 runs 15 residues. Trimming left V 0 bases short and J 8 bases short, with 16 bases between. Germline CDR1 MNHEY, CDR2 SVGAGI.

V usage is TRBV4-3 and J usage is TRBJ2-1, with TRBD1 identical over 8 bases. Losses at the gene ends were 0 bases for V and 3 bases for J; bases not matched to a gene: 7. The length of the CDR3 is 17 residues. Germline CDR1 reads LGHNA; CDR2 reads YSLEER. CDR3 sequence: CASSQELDRDVYNEQFF. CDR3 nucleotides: TGCGCCAGCAGCCAAGAACTGGACAGGGATGTCTACAATGAGCAGTTCTTC.

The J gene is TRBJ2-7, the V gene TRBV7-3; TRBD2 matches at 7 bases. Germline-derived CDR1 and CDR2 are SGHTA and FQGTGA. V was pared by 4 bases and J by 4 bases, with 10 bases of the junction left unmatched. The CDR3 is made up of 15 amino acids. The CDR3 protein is CASSSSGERGYEQYF. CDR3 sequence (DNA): TGTGCCAGCAGCTCATCTGGGGAGCGGGGTTACGAGCAGTACTTC.

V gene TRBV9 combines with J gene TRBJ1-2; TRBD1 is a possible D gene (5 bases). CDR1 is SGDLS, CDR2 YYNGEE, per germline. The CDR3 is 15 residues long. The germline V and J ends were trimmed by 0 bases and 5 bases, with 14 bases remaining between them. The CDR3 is CASSVGGGPSYGYTF. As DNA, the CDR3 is TGTGCCAGCAGCGTAGGCGGGGGTCCTTCATATGGCTACACCTTC.

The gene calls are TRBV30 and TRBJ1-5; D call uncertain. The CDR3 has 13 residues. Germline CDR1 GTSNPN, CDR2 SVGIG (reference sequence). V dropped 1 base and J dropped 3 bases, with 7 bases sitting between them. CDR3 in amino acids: CAWSDSYNQPQHF. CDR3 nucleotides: TGTGCCTGGAGTGACAGTTACAATCAGCCCCAGCATTTT.

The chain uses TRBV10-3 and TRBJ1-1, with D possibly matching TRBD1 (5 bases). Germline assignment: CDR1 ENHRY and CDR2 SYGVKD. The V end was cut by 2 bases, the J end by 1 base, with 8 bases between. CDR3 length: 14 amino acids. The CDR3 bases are TGTGCCATCAGTGAGATTCAGGGGAACACTGAAGCTTTCTTT. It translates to CAISEIQGNTEAFF.

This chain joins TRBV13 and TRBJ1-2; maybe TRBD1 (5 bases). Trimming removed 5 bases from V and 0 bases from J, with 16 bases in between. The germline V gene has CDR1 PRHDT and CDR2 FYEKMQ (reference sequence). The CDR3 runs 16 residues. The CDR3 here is CASSARGGPANYGYTF. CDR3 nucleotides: TGTGCCAGCAGCGCGCGGGGGGGTCCGGCTAACTATGGCTACACCTTC.

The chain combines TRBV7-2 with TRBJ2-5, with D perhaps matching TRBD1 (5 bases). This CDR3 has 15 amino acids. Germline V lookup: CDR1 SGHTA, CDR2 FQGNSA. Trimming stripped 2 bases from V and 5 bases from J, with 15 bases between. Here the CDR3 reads CASSLQGVQGETQYF. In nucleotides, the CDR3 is TGTGCCAGCAGCTTACAGGGCGTGCAGGGTGAGACCCAGTACTTC.

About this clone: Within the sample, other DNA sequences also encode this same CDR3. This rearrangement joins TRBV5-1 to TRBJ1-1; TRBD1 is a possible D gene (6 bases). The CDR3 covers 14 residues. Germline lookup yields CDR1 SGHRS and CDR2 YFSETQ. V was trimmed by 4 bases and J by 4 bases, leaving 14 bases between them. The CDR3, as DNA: TGCGCCAGCAGCCTCAGGGGCGGCGGCACTGAAGCTTTCTTT. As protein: CASSLRGGGTEAFF.

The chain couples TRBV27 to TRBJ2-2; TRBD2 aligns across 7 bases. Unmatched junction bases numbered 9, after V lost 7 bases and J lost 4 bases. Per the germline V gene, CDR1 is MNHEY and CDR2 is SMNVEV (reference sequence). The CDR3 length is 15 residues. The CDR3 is CASMEWRGSTGELFF. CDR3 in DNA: TGTGCCAGCATGGAGTGGCGGGGGTCCACCGGGGAGCTGTTTTTT.

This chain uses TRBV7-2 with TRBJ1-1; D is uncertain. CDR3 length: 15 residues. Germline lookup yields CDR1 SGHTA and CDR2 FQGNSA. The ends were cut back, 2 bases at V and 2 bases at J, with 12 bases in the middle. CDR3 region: CASSLFGGNNTEAFF. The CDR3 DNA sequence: TGTGCCAGCAGCTTATTTGGAGGGAACAACACTGAAGCTTTCTTT.

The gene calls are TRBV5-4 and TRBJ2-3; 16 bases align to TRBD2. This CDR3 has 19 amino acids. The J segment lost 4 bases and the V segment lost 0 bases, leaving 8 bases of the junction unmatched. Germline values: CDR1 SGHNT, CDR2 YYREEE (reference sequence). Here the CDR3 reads CASSLEGLAGGPSADTQYF. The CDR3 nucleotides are TGTGCCAGCAGCTTGGAGGGACTAGCGGGGGGGCCATCCGCAGATACGCAGTATTTT.

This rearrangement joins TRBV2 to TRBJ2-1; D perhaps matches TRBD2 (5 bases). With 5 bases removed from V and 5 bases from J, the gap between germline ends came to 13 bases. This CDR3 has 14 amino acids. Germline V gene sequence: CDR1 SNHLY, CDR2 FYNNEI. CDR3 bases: TGTGCCAGCAGTCCCTTTCTAGCCCACAATGAGCAGTTCTTC. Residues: CASSPFLAHNEQFF.

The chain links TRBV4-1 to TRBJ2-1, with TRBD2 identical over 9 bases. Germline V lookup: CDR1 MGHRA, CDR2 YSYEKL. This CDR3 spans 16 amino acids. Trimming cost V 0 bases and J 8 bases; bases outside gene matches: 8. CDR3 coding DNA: TGCGCCAGCAGCCAAGATGTAAGCGGGGGGCATTATGAGCAGTTCTTC. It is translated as CASSQDVSGGHYEQFF.

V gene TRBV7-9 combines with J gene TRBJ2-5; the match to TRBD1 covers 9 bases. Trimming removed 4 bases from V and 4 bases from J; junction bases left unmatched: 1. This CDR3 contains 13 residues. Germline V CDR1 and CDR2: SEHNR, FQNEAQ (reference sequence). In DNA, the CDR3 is TGTGCCAGCAGCTACAGGGGGCTAGAGACCCAGTACTTC. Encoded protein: CASSYRGLETQYF.

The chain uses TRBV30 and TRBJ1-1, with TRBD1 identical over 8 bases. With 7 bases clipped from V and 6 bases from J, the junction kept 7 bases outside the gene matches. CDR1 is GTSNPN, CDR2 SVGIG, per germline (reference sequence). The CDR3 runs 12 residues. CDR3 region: CASRDRRAEAFF. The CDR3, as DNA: TGTGCCTCCCGGGACAGGAGGGCTGAAGCTTTCTTT.

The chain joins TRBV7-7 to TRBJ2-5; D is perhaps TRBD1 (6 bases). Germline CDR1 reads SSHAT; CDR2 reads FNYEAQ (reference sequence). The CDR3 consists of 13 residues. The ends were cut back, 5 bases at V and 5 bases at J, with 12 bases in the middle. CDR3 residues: CASSKDRSETQYF. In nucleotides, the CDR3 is TGTGCCAGCAGCAAGGACAGAAGCGAGACCCAGTACTTC.

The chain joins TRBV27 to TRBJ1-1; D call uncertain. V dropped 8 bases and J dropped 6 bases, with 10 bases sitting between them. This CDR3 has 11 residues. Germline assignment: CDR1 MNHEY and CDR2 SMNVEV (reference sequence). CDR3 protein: CASSSGAEAFF. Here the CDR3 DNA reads TGTGCCAGCTCATCCGGAGCTGAAGCTTTCTTT.

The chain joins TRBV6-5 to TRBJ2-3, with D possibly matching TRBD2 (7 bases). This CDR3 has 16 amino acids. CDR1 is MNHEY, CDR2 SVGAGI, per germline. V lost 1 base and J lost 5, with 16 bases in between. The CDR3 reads CASSYYGGGAGDTQYF. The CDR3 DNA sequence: TGTGCCAGCAGTTACTATGGTGGGGGGGCGGGAGATACGCAGTATTTT.

The CDR3 DNA is TGTGCCAGTAGTATGGCGGGAAACGCCCAGATCCAGAGCTCCTACGAGCAGTACTTC. Its translation: CASSMAGNAQIQSSYEQYF. V is TRBV19 and J is TRBJ2-7; possibly TRBD2 for D (6 bases). The germline CDR1 and CDR2 sequences are LNHDA and SQIVND (reference sequence). The CDR3 has 19 residues. The germline V and J ends were trimmed by 3 bases and 0 bases, with 24 bases remaining between them.

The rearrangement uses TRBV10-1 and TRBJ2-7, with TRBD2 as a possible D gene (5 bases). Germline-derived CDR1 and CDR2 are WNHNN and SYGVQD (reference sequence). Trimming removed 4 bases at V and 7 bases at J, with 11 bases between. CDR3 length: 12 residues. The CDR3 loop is CASSVGNGEQYF. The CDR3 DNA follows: TGCGCCAGCAGTGTCGGGAATGGGGAGCAGTACTTC.

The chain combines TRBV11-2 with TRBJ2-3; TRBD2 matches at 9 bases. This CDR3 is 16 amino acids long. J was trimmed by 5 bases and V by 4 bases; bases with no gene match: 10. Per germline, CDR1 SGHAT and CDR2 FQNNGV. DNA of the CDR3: TGTGCCAGCAGCTCCTCGCGGGGGGGCCCCGGAGATACGCAGTATTTT. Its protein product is CASSSSRGGPGDTQYF.

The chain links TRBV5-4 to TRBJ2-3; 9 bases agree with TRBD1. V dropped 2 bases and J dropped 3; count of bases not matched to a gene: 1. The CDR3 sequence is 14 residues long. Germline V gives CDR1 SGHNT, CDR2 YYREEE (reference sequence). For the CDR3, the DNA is TGTGCCAGCAGCTTCGGACAGGGGACAGATACGCAGTATTTT. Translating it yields CASSFGQGTDTQYF.

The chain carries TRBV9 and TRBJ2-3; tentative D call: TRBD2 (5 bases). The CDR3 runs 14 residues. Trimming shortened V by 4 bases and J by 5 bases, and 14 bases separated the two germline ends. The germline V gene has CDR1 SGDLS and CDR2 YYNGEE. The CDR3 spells CASSLGLRGDTQYF. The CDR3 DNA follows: TGTGCCAGCAGCCTTGGACTCCGCGGAGATACGCAGTATTTT. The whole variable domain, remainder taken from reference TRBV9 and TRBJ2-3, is DSGVTQTPKHLITATGQRVTLRCSPRSGDLSVYWYQQSLDQGLQFLIQYYNGEERAKGNILERFSAQQFPDLHSELNLSSLELGDSALYFCASSLGLRGDTQYFGPGTRLTVL.